A selection of T cell receptor beta chains follows, all from one sample in a study of blood T cell repertoires in COVID-19. Generated by immunoSEQ multiplex PCR, the TCRdb table keeps only in-frame clones and is missing some. The table shows some 150,000 clones, with about four fifths occurring only once. Source material: PBMCs or T cells enriched from blood (not recorded which). Receptors were obtained from a man aged 45-65 years who had recovered from COVID-19. The CDR3 runs from the conserved cysteine through the conserved F or W. Fields, in order: CDR3 DNA, CDR3 protein, D gene, V gene, J gene, clone size. A D gene is named only where the DNA matches it firmly. The size entry is marked missing in some rows and otherwise reads once, few, many or a size class.

TGTGCCAGCCGCGACAGTGCTAACTATGGCTACACCTTC	CASRDSANYGYTF	-	TRBV6-5	TRBJ1-2	-
TGTGCCAGCAGCTACCAGACGGGACAGTTTCACGAGCAGTACTTC	CASSYQTGQFHEQYF	TRBD1	TRBV11-3	TRBJ2-7	-
TGCGCCAGCAGCTTGGGGACAGTTTCCACCGGGGAGCTGTTTTTT	CASSLGTVSTGELFF	-	TRBV5-1	TRBJ2-2	-
TGCGCCAGCAGTCCCGGGACTACCAAAAACATTCAGTACTTC	CASSPGTTKNIQYF	TRBD2	TRBV4-3	TRBJ2-4	once
TGTGCCAGCGGGGCAGGGGCAAGACAGCCCCAGCATTTT	CASGAGARQPQHF	-	TRBV2	TRBJ1-5	-
TGTGCCAGCAGCGTAGAACAGGCCGGGTGGGGCTACACCTTC	CASSVEQAGWGYTF	-	TRBV9	TRBJ1-2	once
TGTGCCAGCAGCCGAGACAGGGCCTCCTACGAGCAGTACTTC	CASSRDRASYEQYF	TRBD1	TRBV5-8	TRBJ2-7	-
TGCGCCAGCAGCCAACAGGTGACTAATACCGGGGAGCTGTTTTTT	CASSQQVTNTGELFF	-	TRBV4-1	TRBJ2-2	-
TGCGCCAGCAGCTTGGGGACAGGGTCTAACTCACCCCTCCACTTT	CASSLGTGSNSPLHF	TRBD1	TRBV5-1	TRBJ1-6	-
TGTGCCAGCAGCTTAGCGGGGGGCTCTGGAAACACCATATATTTT	CASSLAGGSGNTIYF	-	TRBV7-2	TRBJ1-3	-
TGCGCCAGCAGCCAAGATCGCCCTCGGGGACTAGCGTTTAATGAGCAGTTCTTC	CASSQDRPRGLAFNEQFF	TRBD2	TRBV4-1	TRBJ2-1	-
TGTGCCAGCACCCCTCGGACAGCGGGGGCTGTAGATACGCAGTATTTT	CASTPRTAGAVDTQYF	TRBD2	TRBV5-4	TRBJ2-3	-
TGCGCCAGCAGCCAAGATTACGGGGATTTGGAGCAGTACTTC	CASSQDYGDLEQYF	-	TRBV4-3	TRBJ2-7	-
TGTGCCTGGAACCCGGGACAGAATCAGCCCCAGCATTTT	CAWNPGQNQPQHF	TRBD1	TRBV30	TRBJ1-5	few
TGTGCCAGCAGCGCCAACAGGGATGGGGAGCAGTACTTC	CASSANRDGEQYF	-	TRBV9	TRBJ2-7	-
TGTGCCAGCAGTTCGGGGGGGCTGGCGACCAAAAACATTCAGTACTTC	CASSSGGLATKNIQYF	TRBD2	TRBV6-2/TRBV6-3	TRBJ2-4	-
TGTGCCAGCAGTCCACAGGGGGGCAATCAGCCCCAGCATTTT	CASSPQGGNQPQHF	TRBD1	TRBV6-2/TRBV6-3	TRBJ1-5	-